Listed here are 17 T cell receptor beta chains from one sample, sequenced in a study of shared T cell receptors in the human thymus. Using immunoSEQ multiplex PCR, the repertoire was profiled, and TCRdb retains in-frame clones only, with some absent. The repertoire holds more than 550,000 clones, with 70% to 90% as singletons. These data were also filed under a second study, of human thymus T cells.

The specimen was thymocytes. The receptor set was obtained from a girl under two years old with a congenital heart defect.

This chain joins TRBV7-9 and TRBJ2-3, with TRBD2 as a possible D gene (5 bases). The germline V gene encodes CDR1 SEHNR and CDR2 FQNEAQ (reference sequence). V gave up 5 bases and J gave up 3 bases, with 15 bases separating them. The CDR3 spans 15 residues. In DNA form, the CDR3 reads TGTGCCAGCAGCCCCCGTCGGGATGGGACAGATACGCAGTATTTT. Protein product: CASSPRRDGTDTQYF.

CDR3 DNA sequence: TGTGCCAGCAGCTACTACAGGGGGCGCTCTTACGAGCAGTACTTC. It yields the protein CASSYYRGRSYEQYF. The chain couples TRBV5-6 to TRBJ2-7, with 9 bases that match TRBD1. The germline V gene encodes CDR1 SGHDT and CDR2 YYEEEE. The CDR3 covers 15 residues. With 3 bases clipped from V and 4 bases from J, the junction kept 8 bases outside the gene matches. The entire variable domain, with the rest obtained from reference TRBV5-6 and TRBJ2-7, is as follows: DAGVTQSPTHLIKTRGQQVTLRCSPKSGHDTVSWYQQALGQGPQFIFQYYEEEERQRGNFPDRFSGHQFPNYSSELNVNALLLGDSALYLCASSYYRGRSYEQYFGPGTRLTVT.

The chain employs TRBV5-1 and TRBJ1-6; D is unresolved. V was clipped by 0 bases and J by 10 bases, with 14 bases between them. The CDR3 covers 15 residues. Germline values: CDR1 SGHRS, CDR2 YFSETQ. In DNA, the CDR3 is TGCGCCAGCAGCTTGGATGGGTTCCTGAGGTCACCCCTCCACTTT. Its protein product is CASSLDGFLRSPLHF.

The CDR3 region has the DNA TGTGCCAGCAGTGAATATCCAGGGCCACATGTAGCTTTCTTT. Translating gives CASSEYPGPHVAFF. The chain uses TRBV25-1 and TRBJ1-1, with TRBD1 as a possible D gene (5 bases). Germline loops: CDR1 MGHDK, CDR2 SYGVNS. V was shortened by 0 bases and J by 10 bases, with 15 bases between the two germline ends. The CDR3 runs 14 residues.

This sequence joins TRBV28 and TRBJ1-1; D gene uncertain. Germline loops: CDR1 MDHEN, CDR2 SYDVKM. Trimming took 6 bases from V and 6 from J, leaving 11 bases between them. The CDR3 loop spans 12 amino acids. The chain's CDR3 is CASSRGRSEAFF. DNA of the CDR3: TGTGCCAGCAGCCGCGGCCGGTCTGAAGCTTTCTTT. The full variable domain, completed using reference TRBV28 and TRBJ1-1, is DVKVTQSSRYLVKRTGEKVFLECVQDMDHENMFWYRQDPGLGLRLIYFSYDVKMKEKGDIPEGYSVSREKKERFSLILESASTNQTSMYLCASSRGRSEAFFGQGTRLTVV.

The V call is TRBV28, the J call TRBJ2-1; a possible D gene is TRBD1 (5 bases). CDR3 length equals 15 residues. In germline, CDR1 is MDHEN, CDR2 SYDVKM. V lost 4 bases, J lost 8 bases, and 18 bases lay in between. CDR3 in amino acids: CASSSSVGAWDEQFF. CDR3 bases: TGTGCCAGCAGTTCCTCCGTAGGGGCGTGGGATGAGCAGTTCTTC. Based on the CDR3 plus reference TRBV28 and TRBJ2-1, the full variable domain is DVKVTQSSRYLVKRTGEKVFLECVQDMDHENMFWYRQDPGLGLRLIYFSYDVKMKEKGDIPEGYSVSREKKERFSLILESASTNQTSMYLCASSSSVGAWDEQFFGPGTRLTVL.

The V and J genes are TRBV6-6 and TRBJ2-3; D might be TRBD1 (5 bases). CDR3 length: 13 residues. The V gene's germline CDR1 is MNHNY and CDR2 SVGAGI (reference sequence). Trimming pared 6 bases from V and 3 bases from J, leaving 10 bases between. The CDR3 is CASRETVTDTQYF. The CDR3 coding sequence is TGTGCCAGCAGGGAGACAGTAACAGATACGCAGTATTTT.

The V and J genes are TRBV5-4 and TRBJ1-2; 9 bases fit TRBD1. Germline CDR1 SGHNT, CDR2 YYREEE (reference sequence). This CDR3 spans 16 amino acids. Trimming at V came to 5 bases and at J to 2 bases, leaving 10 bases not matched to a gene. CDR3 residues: CASRPRDRVANYGYTF. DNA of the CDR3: TGTGCCAGCAGACCCCGGGACAGGGTAGCGAACTATGGCTACACCTTC.

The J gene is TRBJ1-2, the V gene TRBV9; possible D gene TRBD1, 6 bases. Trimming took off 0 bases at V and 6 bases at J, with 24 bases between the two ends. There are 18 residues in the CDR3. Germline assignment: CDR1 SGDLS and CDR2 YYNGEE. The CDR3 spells CASSVEVLTGRPADGYTF. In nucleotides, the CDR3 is TGTGCCAGCAGCGTAGAGGTACTAACAGGGAGACCGGCCGATGGCTACACCTTC.

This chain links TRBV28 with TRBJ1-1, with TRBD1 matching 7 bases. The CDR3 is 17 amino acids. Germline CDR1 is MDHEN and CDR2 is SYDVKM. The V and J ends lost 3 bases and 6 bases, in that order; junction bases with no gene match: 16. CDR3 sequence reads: CASSFCWAGGLGAEAFF. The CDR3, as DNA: TGTGCCAGCAGTTTTTGTTGGGCAGGGGGTTTAGGGGCTGAAGCTTTCTTT.

Here the CDR3 reads CASSLIDRGETQYF. In DNA form, the CDR3 reads TGTGCCAGCAGCCTAATCGACAGGGGAGAGACCCAGTACTTC. This chain links TRBV14 with TRBJ2-5, with 8 nucleotides matching TRBD1. The germline V gene has CDR1 SGHDN and CDR2 FVKESK. The length of the CDR3 is 14 residues. V was pared by 4 bases and J by 4 bases, with 5 bases of the junction left unmatched.

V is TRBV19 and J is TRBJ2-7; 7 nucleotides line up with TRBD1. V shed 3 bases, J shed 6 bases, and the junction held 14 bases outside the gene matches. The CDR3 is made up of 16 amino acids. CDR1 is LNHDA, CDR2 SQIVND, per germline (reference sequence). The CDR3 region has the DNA TGTGCCAGTAGTATTTCCCGTAACAGGGGTTCGGGCGAGCAGTACTTC. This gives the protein CASSISRNRGSGEQYF.

The CDR3 is CAISVEGSAEAFF. The DNA for the CDR3 is TGTGCCATCAGTGTGGAGGGGTCAGCTGAAGCTTTCTTT. The V gene is TRBV10-3, the J gene TRBJ1-1; D perhaps matches TRBD1 (5 bases). Germline V gene sequence: CDR1 ENHRY, CDR2 SYGVKD. CDR3 size: 13 residues. Trimming left V 4 bases short and J 6 bases short, with 12 bases between.

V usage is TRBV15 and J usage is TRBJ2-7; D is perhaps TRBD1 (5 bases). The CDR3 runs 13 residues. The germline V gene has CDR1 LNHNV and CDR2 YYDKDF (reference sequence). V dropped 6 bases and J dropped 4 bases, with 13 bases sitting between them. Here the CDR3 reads CATSTGFPYEQYF. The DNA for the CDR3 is TGTGCCACCAGTACAGGTTTCCCTTACGAGCAGTACTTC.

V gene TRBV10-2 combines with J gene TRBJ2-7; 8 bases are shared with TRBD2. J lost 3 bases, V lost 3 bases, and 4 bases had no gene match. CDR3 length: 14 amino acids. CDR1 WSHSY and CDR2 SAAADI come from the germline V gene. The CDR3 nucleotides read TGCGCCAGCAGTGACCAGCGGGGGTACTACGAGCAGTACTTC. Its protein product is CASSDQRGYYEQYF.

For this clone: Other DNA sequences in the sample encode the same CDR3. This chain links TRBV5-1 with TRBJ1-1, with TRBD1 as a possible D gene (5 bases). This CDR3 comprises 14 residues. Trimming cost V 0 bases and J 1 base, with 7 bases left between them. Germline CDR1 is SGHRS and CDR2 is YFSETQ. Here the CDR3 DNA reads TGCGCCAGCAGCTTGGACAGGACGAACACTGAAGCTTTCTTT. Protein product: CASSLDRTNTEAFF.

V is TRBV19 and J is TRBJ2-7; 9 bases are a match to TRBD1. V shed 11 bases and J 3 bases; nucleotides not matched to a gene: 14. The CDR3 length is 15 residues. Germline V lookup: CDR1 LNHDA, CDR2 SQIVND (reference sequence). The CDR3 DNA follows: TGTGCCTCCAGCAGGGGCGGGACAGGGCACTACGAGCAGTACTTC. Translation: CASSRGGTGHYEQYF.